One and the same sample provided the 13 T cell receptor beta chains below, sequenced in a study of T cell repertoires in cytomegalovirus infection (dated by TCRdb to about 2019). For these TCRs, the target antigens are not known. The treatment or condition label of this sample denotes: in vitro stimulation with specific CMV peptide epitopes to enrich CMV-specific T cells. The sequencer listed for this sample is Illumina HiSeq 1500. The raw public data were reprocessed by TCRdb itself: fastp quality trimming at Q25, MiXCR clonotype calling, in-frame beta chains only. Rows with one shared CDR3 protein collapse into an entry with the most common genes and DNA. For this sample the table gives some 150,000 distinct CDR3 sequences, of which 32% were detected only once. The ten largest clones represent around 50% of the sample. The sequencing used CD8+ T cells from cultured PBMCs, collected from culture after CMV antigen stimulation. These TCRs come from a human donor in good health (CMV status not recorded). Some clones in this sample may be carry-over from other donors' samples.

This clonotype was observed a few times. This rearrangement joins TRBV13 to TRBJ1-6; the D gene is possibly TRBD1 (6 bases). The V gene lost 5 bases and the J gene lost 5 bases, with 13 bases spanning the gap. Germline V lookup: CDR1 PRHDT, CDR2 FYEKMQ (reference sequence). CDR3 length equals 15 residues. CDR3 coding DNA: TGTGCCAGCAGCCGTGCTGGACAGAATAATTCACCCCTCCACTTT. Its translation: CASSRAGQNNSPLHF.

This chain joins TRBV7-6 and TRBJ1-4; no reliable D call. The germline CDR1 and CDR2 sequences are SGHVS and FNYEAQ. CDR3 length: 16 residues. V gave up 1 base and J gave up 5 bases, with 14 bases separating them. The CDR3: CASSLEPASLNEKLFF. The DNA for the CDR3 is TGTGCCAGCAGCTTAGAGCCAGCTTCATTGAATGAAAAACTGTTTTTT.

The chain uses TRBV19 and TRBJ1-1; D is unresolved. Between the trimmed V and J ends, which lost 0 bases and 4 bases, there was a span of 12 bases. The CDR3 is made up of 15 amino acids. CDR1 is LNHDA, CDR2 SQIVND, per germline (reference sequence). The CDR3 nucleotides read TGTGCCAGTAGTATAGAGAGAGGTCTACTCACTGAAGCTTTCTTT. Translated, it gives CASSIERGLLTEAFF.

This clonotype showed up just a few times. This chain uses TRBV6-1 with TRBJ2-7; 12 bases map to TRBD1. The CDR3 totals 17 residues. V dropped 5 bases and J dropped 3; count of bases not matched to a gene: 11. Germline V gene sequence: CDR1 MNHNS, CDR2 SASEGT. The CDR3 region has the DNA TGTGCCAGCAGTTACCCGGCCGGGACAGGGGGCCTCTACGAGCAGTACTTC. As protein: CASSYPAGTGGLYEQYF.

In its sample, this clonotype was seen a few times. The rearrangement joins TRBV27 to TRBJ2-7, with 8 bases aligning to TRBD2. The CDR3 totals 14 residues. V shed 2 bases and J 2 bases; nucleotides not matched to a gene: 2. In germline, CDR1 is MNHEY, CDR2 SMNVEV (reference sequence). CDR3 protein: CASSLTGGAYEQYF. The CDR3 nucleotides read TGTGCCAGCAGTTTAACGGGGGGGGCCTACGAGCAGTACTTC.

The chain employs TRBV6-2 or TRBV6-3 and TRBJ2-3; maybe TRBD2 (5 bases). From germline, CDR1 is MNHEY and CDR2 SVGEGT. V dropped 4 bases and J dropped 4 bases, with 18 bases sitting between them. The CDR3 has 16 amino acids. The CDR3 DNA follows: TGTGCCAGCAGTTCCGGACGGACTCTTGGGGCAGATACGCAGTATTTT. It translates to CASSSGRTLGADTQYF.

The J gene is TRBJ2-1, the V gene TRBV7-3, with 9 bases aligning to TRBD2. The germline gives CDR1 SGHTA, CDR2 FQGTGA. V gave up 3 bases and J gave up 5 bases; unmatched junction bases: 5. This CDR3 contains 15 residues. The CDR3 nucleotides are TGTGCCAGCAGCTTCGGCGGGGGGGCCCACAATGAGCAGTTCTTC. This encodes CASSFGGGAHNEQFF.

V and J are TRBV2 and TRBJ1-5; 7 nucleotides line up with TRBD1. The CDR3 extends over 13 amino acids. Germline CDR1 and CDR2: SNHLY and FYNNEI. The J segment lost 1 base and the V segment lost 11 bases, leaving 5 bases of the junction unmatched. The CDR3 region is CAVQGTSNQPQHF. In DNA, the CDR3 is TGTGCCGTACAGGGGACCAGCAATCAGCCCCAGCATTTT.

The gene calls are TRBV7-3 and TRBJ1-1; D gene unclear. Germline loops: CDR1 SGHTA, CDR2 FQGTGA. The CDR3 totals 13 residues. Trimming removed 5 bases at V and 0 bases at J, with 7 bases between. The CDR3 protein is CASSRVLNTEAFF. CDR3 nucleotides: TGTGCCAGCAGCCGCGTCTTGAACACTGAAGCTTTCTTT.

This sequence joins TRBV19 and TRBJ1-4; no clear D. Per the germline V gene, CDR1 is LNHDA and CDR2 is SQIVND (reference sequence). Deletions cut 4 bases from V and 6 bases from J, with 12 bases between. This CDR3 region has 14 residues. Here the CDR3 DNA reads TGTGCCAGTAGTAACCCGAGGCGTTATGAAAAACTGTTTTTT. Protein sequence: CASSNPRRYEKLFF.

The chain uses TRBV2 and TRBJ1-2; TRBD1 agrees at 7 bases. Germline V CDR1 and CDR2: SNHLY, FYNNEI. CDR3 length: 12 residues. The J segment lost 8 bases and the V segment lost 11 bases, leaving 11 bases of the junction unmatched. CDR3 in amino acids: CAQGTGVRGYTF. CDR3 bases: TGTGCCCAAGGAACAGGGGTTCGGGGCTACACCTTC.

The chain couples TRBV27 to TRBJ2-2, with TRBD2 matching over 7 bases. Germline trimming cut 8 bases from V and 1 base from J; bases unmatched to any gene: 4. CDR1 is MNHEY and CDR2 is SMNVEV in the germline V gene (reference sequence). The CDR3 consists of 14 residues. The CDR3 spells CASSWGGNTGELFF. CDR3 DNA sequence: TGTGCCAGCTCATGGGGGGGGAACACCGGGGAGCTGTTTTTT.

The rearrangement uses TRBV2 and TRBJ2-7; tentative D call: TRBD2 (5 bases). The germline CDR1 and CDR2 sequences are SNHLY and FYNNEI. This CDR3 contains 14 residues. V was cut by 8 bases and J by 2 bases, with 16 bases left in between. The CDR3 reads CASSQRVSTYEQYF. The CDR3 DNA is TGTGCCAGCTCGCAGAGGGTTTCCACCTACGAGCAGTACTTC.